Here is one TCR beta chain with its context. TCRdb called the 5' RACE reads again in MiXCR, with one record for every CDR3 protein. The sample records about 79,000 distinct CDR3 sequences, over 12% being singletons. This CDR3 has 15 residues. V gave up 1 base and J gave up 0 bases, with 7 bases separating them. CDR1 is LGHDT and CDR2 is YNNKEL in the germline V gene (reference sequence). This sample stems from a study of neurological immune-mediated disorders. The specimen was PBMCs. The chain couples TRBV3-1 to TRBJ1-5; D call uncertain. The clonotype was recovered from a woman in her forties or fifties in good health. CDR3 sequence reads: CASSQGHNSNQPQHF. The CDR3 nucleotides are TGTGCCAGCAGCCAAGGACATAATAGCAATCAGCCCCAGCATTTT.